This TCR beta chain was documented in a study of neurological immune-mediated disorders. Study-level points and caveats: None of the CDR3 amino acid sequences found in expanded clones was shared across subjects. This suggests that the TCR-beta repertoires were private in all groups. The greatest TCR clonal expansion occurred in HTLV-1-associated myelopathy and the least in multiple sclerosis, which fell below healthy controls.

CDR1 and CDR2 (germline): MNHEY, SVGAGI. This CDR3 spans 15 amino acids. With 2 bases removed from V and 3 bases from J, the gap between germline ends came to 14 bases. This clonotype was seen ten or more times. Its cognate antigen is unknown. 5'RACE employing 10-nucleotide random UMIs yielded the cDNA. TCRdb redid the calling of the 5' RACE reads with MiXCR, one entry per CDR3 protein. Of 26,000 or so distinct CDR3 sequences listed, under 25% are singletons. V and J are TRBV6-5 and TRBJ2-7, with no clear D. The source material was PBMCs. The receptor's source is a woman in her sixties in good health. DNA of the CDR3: TGTGCCAGCAGTTACACCCGAACAGTTAGCTACGAGCAGTACTTC. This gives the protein CASSYTRTVSYEQYF.